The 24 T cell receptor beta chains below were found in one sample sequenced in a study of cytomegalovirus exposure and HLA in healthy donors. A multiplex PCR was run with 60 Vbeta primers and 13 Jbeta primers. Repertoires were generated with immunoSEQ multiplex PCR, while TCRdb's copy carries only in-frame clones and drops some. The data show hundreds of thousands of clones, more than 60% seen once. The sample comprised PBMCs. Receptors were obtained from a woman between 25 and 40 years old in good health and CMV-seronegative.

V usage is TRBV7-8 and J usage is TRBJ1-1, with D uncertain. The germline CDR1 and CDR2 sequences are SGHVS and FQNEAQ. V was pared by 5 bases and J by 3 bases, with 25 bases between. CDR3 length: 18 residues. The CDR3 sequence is CASSPAGLREGKDTEAFF. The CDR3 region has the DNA TGTGCCAGCAGCCCAGCGGGTCTCCGGGAGGGCAAAGACACTGAAGCTTTCTTT.

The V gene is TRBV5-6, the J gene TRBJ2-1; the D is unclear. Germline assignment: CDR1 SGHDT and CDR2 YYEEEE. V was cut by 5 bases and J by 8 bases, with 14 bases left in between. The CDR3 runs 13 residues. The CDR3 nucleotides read TGTGCCAGCAGAGTTCCGCACCGAGATGAGCAGTTCTTC. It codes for CASRVPHRDEQFF.

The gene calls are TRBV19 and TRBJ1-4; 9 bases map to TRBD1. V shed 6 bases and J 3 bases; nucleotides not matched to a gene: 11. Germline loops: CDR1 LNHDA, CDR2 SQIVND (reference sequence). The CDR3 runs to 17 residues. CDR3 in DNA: TGTGCCAGTAGCCCTTCCCGGGACAGGGTGTCTAATGAAAAACTGTTTTTT. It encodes CASSPSRDRVSNEKLFF.

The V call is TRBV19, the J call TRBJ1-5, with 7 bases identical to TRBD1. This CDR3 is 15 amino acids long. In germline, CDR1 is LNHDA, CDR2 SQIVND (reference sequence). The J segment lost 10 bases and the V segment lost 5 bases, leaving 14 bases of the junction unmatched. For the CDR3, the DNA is TGTGCCAGTAGTGCAGGGGGTTGGGCACAGGACCCCCAGCATTTT. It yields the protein CASSAGGWAQDPQHF.

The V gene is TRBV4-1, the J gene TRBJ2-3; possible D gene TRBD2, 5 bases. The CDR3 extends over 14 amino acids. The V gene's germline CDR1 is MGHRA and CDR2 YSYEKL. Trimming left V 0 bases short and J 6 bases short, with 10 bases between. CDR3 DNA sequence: TGCGCCAGCAGCCAAGAACCGGGATTCGATACGCAGTATTTT. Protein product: CASSQEPGFDTQYF.

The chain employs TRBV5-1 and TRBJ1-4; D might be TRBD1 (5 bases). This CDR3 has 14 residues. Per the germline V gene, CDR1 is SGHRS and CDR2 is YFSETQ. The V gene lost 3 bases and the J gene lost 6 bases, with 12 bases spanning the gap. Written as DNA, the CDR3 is TGCGCCAGCAGCTCCTGGCAGGGCCATGAAAAACTGTTTTTT. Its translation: CASSSWQGHEKLFF.

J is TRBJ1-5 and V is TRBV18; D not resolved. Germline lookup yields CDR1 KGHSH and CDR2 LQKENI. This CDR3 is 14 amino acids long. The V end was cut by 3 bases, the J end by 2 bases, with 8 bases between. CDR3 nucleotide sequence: TGTGCCAGCTCACCTTCGGCGGGCAATCAGCCCCAGCATTTT. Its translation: CASSPSAGNQPQHF.

In nucleotides, the CDR3 is TGTGCCACCAATTCCGGGACAGGCAATCAGCCCCAGCATTTT. It encodes CATNSGTGNQPQHF. The chain uses TRBV18 and TRBJ1-5; TRBD1 matches at 7 bases. Germline CDR1 reads KGHSH; CDR2 reads LQKENI. The J segment lost 2 bases and the V segment lost 10 bases, leaving 8 bases of the junction unmatched. CDR3 length: 14 residues.

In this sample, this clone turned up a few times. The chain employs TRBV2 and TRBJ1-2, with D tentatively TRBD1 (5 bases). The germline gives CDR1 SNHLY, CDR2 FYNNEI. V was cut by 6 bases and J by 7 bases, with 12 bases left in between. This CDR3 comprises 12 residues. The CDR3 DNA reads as TGTGCCAGCAGGGCGGGACGGGGTGGCTACACCTTC. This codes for CASRAGRGGYTF.

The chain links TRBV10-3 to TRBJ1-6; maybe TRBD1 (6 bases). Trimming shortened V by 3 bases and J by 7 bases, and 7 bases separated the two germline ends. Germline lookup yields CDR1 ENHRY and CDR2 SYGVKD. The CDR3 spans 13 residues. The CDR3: CAISEQGNSPLHF. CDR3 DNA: TGTGCCATCAGTGAACAGGGAAATTCACCCCTCCACTTT.

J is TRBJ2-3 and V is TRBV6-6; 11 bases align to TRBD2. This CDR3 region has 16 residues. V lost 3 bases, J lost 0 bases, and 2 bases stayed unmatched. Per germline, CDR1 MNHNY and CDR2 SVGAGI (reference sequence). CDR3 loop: CASSYGTSGSTDTQYF. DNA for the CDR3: TGTGCCAGCAGTTATGGGACTAGCGGTAGCACAGATACGCAGTATTTT.

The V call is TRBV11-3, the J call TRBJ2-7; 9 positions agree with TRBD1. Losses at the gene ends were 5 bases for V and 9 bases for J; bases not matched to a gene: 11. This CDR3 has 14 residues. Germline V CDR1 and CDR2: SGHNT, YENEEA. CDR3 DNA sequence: TGTGCCAGCAGCCCTCAGGGACAGGGCAGTTGGCAGTACTTC. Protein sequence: CASSPQGQGSWQYF.

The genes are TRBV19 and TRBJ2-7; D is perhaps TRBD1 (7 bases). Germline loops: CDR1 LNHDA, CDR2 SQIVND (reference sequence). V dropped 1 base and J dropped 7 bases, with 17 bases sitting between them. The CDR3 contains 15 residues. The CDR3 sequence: CASSIVGGQSFEQYF. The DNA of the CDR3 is TGTGCCAGTAGTATAGTGGGGGGACAGTCCTTTGAGCAGTACTTC.

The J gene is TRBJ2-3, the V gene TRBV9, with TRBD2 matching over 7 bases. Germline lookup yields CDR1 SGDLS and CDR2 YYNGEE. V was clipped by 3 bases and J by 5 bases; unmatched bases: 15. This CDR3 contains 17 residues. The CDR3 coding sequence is TGTGCCAGCAGCGAGAGCGGGATGTCAGGAAGGCGAGATACGCAGTATTTT. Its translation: CASSESGMSGRRDTQYF.

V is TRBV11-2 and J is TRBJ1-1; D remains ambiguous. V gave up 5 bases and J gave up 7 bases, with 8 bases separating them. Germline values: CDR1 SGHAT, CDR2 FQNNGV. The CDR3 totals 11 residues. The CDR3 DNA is TGTGCCAGCAGCCTCGGCGGTGAAGCTTTCTTT. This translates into CASSLGGEAFF.

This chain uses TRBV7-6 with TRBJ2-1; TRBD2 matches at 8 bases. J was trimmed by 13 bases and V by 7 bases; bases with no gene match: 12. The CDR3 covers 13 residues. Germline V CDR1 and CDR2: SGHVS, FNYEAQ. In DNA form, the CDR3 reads TGTGCCAGCACCATCTCGGGGGGGACTCACCAGTTCTTC. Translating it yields CASTISGGTHQFF.

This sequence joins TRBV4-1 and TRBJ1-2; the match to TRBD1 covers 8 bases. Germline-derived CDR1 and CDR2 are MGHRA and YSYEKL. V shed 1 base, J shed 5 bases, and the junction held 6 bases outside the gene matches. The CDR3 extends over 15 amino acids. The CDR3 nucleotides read TGCGCCAGCAGCCAAGCCCAGGGGGCGCTTTATGGCTACACCTTC. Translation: CASSQAQGALYGYTF.

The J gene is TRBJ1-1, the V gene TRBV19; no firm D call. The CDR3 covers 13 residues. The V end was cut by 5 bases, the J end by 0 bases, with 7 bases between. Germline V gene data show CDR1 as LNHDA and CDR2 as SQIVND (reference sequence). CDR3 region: CASSAGLNTEAFF. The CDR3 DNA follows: TGTGCCAGTAGTGCGGGCTTGAACACTGAAGCTTTCTTT.

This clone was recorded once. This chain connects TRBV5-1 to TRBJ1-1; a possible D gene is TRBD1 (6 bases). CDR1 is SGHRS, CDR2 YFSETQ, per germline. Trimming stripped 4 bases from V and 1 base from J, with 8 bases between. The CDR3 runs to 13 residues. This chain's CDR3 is CASSRDTNTEAFF. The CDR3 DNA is TGCGCCAGCAGCCGGGACACGAACACTGAAGCTTTCTTT.

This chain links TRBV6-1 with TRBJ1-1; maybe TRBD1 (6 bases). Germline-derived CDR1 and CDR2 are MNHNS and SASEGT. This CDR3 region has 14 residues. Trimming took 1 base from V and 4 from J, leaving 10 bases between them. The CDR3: CASSEGQVFTEAFF. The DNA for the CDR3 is TGTGCCAGCAGTGAAGGACAGGTTTTCACTGAAGCTTTCTTT.

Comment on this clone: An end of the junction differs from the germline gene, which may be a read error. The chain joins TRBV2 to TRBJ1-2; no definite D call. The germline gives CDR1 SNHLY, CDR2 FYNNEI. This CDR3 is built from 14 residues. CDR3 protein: CVSSPTAGPYGYTF. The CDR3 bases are TGTGTCAGCAGCCCAACGGCGGGTCCCTATGGCTACACCTTC.

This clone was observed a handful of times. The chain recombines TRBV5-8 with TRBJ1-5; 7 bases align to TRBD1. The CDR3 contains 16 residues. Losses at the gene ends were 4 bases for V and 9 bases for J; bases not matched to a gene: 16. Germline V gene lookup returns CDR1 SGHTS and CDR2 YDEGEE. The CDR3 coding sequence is TGTGCCAGCAGCCACAACAGGGACAGCCGATCGGGGCCCCAGCATTTT. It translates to CASSHNRDSRSGPQHF.

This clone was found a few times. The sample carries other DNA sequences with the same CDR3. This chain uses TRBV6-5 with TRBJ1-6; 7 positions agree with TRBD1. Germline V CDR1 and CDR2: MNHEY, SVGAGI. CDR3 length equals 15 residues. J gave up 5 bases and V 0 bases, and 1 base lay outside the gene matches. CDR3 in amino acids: CASSYSGQHNSPLHF. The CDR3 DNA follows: TGTGCCAGCAGTTACTCGGGACAGCATAATTCACCCCTCCACTTT.

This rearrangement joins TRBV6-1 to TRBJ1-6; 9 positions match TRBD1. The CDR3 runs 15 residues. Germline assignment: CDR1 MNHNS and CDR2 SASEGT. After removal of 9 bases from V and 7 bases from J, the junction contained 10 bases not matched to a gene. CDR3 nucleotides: TGTGCCAGTACACCCGGGACAGGGTTAAATTCACCCCTCCACTTT. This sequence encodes CASTPGTGLNSPLHF.